This TCR beta chain is from a study of shared clonotypes between healthy human individuals (dated by TCRdb to between 2020 and 2021). Background for the entire study: A couple of women and three men aged 18 to 49 years were included in the cohort. Per donor, three plates each were used for CD4 naive and CD4 memory, two for CD8 naive, and one for CD8 memory. To estimate repertoire size and how much clonotype sharing occurs between individuals, the study deeply sequenced the blood TCR repertoires of 5 or 6 healthy adults. Different laboratories and diverse techniques were used to prepare libraries and sequence TCR repertoires, to increase sequencing depth and limit assay-specific biases. Leukapheresis yielded between about 0.94 and 9 billion PBMCs per donor.

As for this clone: Its antigen is still unknown. Within one base of it there is no much larger clone, and no base qualities were kept.

For the CD8 naive samples, CD45RO-negative cells were positively selected for CCR7, yielding a CD45RA+CCR7+ population from which TemRA cells were excluded. The donors were healthy, HIV-negative adults with no recently reported acute infections or vaccinations. Every donor was a Caucasian adult residing in Nashville, Tennessee, USA. Blood was obtained by leukapheresis, after which PBMCs were separated by Ficoll-Histopaque density gradient centrifugation and cryopreserved in liquid nitrogen vapor phase. Analytical flow cytometry was used to check the purity and quantity of every magnetically sorted T cell population. Each sorted fraction had its genomic DNA isolated and then quantified by UV absorbance on a Nanodrop 2000c. TCR CDR3 regions were amplified from genomic DNA by multiplex PCR using the deep immunoSEQ assay. For each cell subset, the extracted genomic DNA was distributed evenly across all wells of several immunoSEQ 96-well plates, and each plate served as one replicate. For sorted subsets, each replicate PCR was loaded with roughly 0.2 ug genomic DNA, equivalent to roughly 30,000 T cell genomes. Purified libraries were quantified with a Qubit 3.0 fluorometer, sized on a Bioanalyzer 2100, and re-quantified with the KAPA Library Quantification kit. Each immunoSEQ 96-well plate was sequenced on its own single-read 150-cycle Illumina NextSeq 550 flow cell. Under the source paper's analysis protocol: Because the immunoSEQ output held only junctional sequences and lacked quality scores, the filtering could not match the filtering applied to full-length reads. Sequences were annotated with PyIR, a Python wrapper for IgBLAST v1.9, using IMGT germline references to assign V/J genes and CDR3. Reads were filtered out if the reads had weak V/J assignments (E-value above 1e-6), no CDR3, stop codons, out-of-frame junctions, or ambiguous translated residues. V3J clonotypes were defined by identical inferred V gene, J gene, and CDR3 amino acid sequence. To compute the percentage overlap between repertoires, the number of shared unique clonotypes was divided by the size of the smaller repertoire. Richness of each repertoire was evaluated using RTK rarefaction, the Chao1 estimator, and Recon v2.1 estimates of unobserved clonotypes. Generation probabilities were computed with OLGA for all TCRbeta clonotypes obtained by the gDNA method from four donors. Drawn from immuneACCESS, this table holds only the in-frame rearrangements with V and J called that TCRdb kept. Clones are partly lost; checked studies trace under half to an unresolved V gene and leave the rest unexplained. V and J calls and clone size follow that table, whereas D and trimming were derived from the DNA. The sample table records under 1 million clones; 85% to 95% of these occur just once. The ten top clones hold nearly 25% of the sample.

Study-level results and caveats: Because the study included a small number of donors, the genetic and exposure-history diversity represented was limited. Pairwise subsampling led to the expectation that sequencing depth would affect the degree of clonotype sharing among donors. Across a handful of donors, about 4.5% of naive CD4, roughly 3.8% of naive CD8, about 2.3% of memory CD4, and roughly 0.41% of memory CD8 clonotypes were shared. Compared with non-shared clonotypes, the clonotypes found in all four sorted-subset donors had higher generation probabilities. Sampling was restricted to blood, and TCR repertoires in tissues likely differ from the TCR repertoires found in blood. Incomplete sequencing was indicated by rarefaction of sorted-subset datasets, despite the large sequencing depth. Estimated clonotype richness was generally larger for naive than for memory subsets.

The germline V gene gives CDR1 as MNHNS and CDR2 as SASEGT. From its cysteine to its phenylalanine, the CDR3 spans 15 amino acids. Only the CDR3 region is kept as DNA, spanning 45 bases read in frame from base 1. V was cut back by 5 bases and J by 2 bases, leaving a gap of 15 bases between them. Source material: naive CD8+ T cells sorted from blood. Reading the label with the study, this specimen's cell subset or site is: CD45RA+CCR7+. This clonotype originated in a man aged 30 to 39 in good health. This chain is built from TRBV6-1 and TRBJ2-5, and the D gene may be TRBD2, 6 bases matching. Here the CDR3 is given as CASSSGTVLQETQYF. The DNA is as follows: TGTGCCAGCAGTTCCGGGACTGTGCTGCAAGAGACCCAGTACTTC.